This T cell receptor beta chain comes out of a study of blood T cell repertoires in COVID-19. Study details: Specimens from acute and convalescent COVID-19 originated in the United States, Italy and Spain.

This CDR3 comprises 16 residues. V trimming: 5 bases; J trimming: 3 bases; junction bases outside the gene matches: 11. Germline values: CDR1 LNHDA, CDR2 SQIVND (reference sequence). Participants spanned ages roughly 18 to 90 years and resided in 24 US areas. The recovered donors of Cohort 3 showed two negative PCRs, clearance, or symptom resolution. Authors' analysis steps: By means of reference gene primer amplification, nucleated cell counts were estimated. The assay was immunoSEQ multiplex PCR, and TCRdb's table has in-frame clones only and misses some. D and trimming were read from the DNA, whereas the V and J calls and clone size are those reported in that table. The data contain fewer than 150,000 clones, roughly four fifths of them singletons.

The rearrangement joins TRBV19 to TRBJ2-5, with 8 bases fitting TRBD1. The clonotype originates from a man under 40 who had recovered from COVID-19. Material for sequencing was PBMCs or T cells enriched from blood (not recorded which). The CDR3 DNA reads TGTGCCAGTAGTGACTTGACCGGGACAGGTGAAGAGACCCAGTACTTC. It specifies CASSDLTGTGEETQYF.